Listed below are T cell receptor beta chains from one sample, sequenced in a study of blood T cell repertoires in COVID-19. TCRdb keeps only in-frame clones here, not all; method: immunoSEQ multiplex PCR. The sample lists approximately 90,000 clones, 86% occurring once. Specimen: peripheral blood. All receptors come from a woman older than 75 with acute or convalescent COVID-19. Both conserved end residues are part of each CDR3. The D gene is left open where the match is weak. Size values are once, few and many counts, or a class for expanded clones, and some rows have none.

>TRBV6-1|NA|TRBJ1-5|TRBD1
CASSEATGGGGSNQPQHF
TGTGCCAGCAGTGAAGCCACAGGGGGCGGGGGAAGCAATCAGCCCCAGCATTTT
>TRBV9|NA|TRBJ1-3|NA
CASSAQGQAGNTIYF
TGTGCCAGCAGCGCCCAGGGTCAGGCCGGAAACACCATATATTTT
>TRBV2|NA|TRBJ1-6|NA
CASSDRPLSPLHF
TGTGCCAGCAGTGACAGGCCCCTATCACCCCTCCACTTT
>TRBV7-2|NA|TRBJ2-1|NA
CASSQGAGVTNEQFF
TGTGCCAGCAGTCAGGGGGCGGGGGTAACGAATGAGCAGTTCTTC
>TRBV15|NA|TRBJ2-1|TRBD2
CATSSSSGGSEQFF
TGTGCCACCAGCAGTTCTAGCGGGGGGAGTGAGCAGTTCTTC
>TRBV6-7|NA|TRBJ1-6|TRBD1
CASTYPGQGSGSPLHF
TGTGCCAGCACCTACCCGGGACAGGGGTCTGGGTCACCCCTCCACTTT
>TRBV7-2|NA|TRBJ1-1|NA
CASSSAHSLLNTEAFF
TGTGCCAGCAGCTCCGCCCACAGCCTTTTGAACACTGAAGCTTTCTTT
>TRBV18|NA|TRBJ2-7|NA
CASSQGRDSYEQYF
TGTGCCAGCTCACAGGGCAGGGATAGCTACGAGCAGTACTTC
>TRBV11-2|once|TRBJ2-7|TRBD2
CASSLGGTSRYEQYF
TGTGCCAGCAGCTTAGGGGGGACTAGCCGTTACGAGCAGTACTTC
>TRBV20-1|NA|TRBJ2-1|NA
CSAIRAEQFF
TGCAGTGCTATCAGGGCCGAGCAGTTCTTC
>TRBV21-1|NA|TRBJ1-5|NA
CASSKGGGAGNQPQHF
TGTGCCAGCAGCAAAGGGGGGGGCGCTGGCAATCAGCCCCAGCATTTT
>TRBV5-4|NA|TRBJ1-1|TRBD1
CASSLGETGTGYKAFF
TGTGCCAGCAGCCTGGGTGAAACAGGGACAGGGTATAAAGCTTTCTTT
>TRBV13|NA|TRBJ1-6|TRBD1
CASSFGTVNSPLHF
TGTGCCAGCAGCTTCGGGACAGTAAATTCACCCCTCCACTTT
>TRBV5-5|NA|TRBJ1-2|NA
CASSLTWAVNNYGYTF
TGTGCCAGCAGCTTGACTTGGGCAGTAAATAACTATGGCTACACCTTC
>TRBV18|NA|TRBJ2-7|TRBD1
CASSPQQGIYEQYF
TGTGCCAGCTCACCACAACAGGGGATCTACGAGCAGTACTTC
>TRBV4-2|NA|TRBJ1-5|TRBD1
CASSQSDRGSNQPQHF
TGTGCCAGCAGCCAATCGGACAGGGGTAGCAATCAGCCCCAGCATTTT
>TRBV28|NA|TRBJ2-2|NA
CASSWGTMNTGELFF
TGTGCCAGCAGTTGGGGGACAATGAACACCGGGGAGCTGTTTTTT
>TRBV7-3|NA|TRBJ2-3|TRBD2
CASSLRGGGAADTQYF
TGTGCCAGCAGCTTGAGGGGCGGGGGGGCCGCAGATACGCAGTATTTT
>TRBV9|once|TRBJ2-2|TRBD2
CASSVVGGAGELFF
TGTGCCAGCAGCGTAGTCGGGGGGGCCGGGGAGCTGTTTTTT
>TRBV12-3/TRBV12-4|NA|TRBJ1-1|NA
CASSFWGPAFF
TGTGCCAGCAGTTTTTGGGGGCCAGCTTTCTTT
>TRBV28|NA|TRBJ1-3|NA
CASSLFQASGNTIYF
TGTGCCAGCAGTTTATTTCAGGCGTCGGGAAACACCATATATTTT
>TRBV20-1|NA|TRBJ2-7|NA
CSASFPGTYEQYF
TGCAGTGCTAGTTTTCCGGGGACCTACGAGCAGTACTTC
>TRBV6-5|once|TRBJ2-3|NA
CASRPRRRGTDTQYF
TGTGCCAGCAGGCCCCGGCGGCGCGGCACAGATACGCAGTATTTT
>TRBV7-8|few|TRBJ1-2|TRBD1
CASSLGQVNYGYTF
TGTGCCAGCAGCCTTGGACAGGTTAACTATGGCTACACCTTC
>TRBV3-1/TRBV3-2|NA|TRBJ2-7|NA
CASSKQDSYEQYF
TGTGCCAGCAGCAAACAGGACTCCTACGAGCAGTACTTC
>TRBV7-3|NA|TRBJ1-6|NA
CASSDLGANSPLHF
TGTGCCAGCAGCGATCTGGGGGCTAATTCACCCCTCCACTTT
>TRBV5-5|NA|TRBJ2-2|NA
CASSPWGGRSTGELFF
TGTGCCAGCAGCCCCTGGGGAGGTCGATCTACCGGGGAGCTGTTTTTT
>TRBV30|NA|TRBJ2-1|TRBD2
CAWSVRSTSSAKPPYHSEQFF
TGTGCCTGGAGTGTAAGGTCGACTAGCTCGGCAAAACCTCCATATCACAGTGAGCAGTTCTTC
>TRBV4-1|NA|TRBJ1-1|NA
CASSQDGEYQATNTEAFF
TGCGCCAGCAGCCAAGACGGGGAGTATCAGGCGACGAACACTGAAGCTTTCTTT
>TRBV29-1|NA|TRBJ1-1|NA
CSAEGQVNTEAFF
TGCAGCGCTGAAGGGCAGGTGAACACTGAAGCTTTCTTT
>TRBV10-2|NA|TRBJ1-2|NA
CASSESGSRAGYTF
TGCGCCAGCAGTGAGTCGGGGTCGAGGGCCGGCTACACCTTC
>TRBV28|NA|TRBJ1-2|NA
CASSLTANYGYTF
TGTGCCAGCAGTCTGACAGCCAACTATGGCTACACCTTC
>TRBV18|NA|TRBJ1-1|NA
CASSPQRNTEAFF
TGTGCCAGCTCACCACAGAGGAACACTGAAGCTTTCTTT
>TRBV7-9|NA|TRBJ2-1|TRBD1
CASSLRDRVYNEQFF
TGTGCCAGCAGCTTAAGGGACAGGGTTTACAATGAGCAGTTCTTC
>TRBV9|NA|TRBJ1-4|NA
CASSPGGQIEKLFF
TGTGCCAGCAGCCCGGGGGGACAAATTGAAAAACTGTTTTTT